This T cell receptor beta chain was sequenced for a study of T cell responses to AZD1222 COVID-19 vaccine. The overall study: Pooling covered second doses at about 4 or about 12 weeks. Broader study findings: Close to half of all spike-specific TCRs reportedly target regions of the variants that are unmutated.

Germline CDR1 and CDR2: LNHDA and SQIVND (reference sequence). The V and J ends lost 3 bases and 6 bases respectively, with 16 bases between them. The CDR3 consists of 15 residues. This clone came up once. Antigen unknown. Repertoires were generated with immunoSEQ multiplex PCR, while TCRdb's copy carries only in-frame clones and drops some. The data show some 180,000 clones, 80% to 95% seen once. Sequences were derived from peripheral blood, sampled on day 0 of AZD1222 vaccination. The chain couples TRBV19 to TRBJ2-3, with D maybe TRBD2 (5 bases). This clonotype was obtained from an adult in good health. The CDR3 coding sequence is TGTGCCAGTAGTATGAGGGTCACGGACGGGGATACGCAGTATTTT. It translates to CASSMRVTDGDTQYF.